This TCR beta chain was sequenced during a study of cytomegalovirus exposure and HLA in healthy donors. Study outcomes and limitations: Researchers reported that a few CMV-associated chains were confirmed in vitro as CMV antigen-specific.

The assay was immunoSEQ multiplex PCR, and TCRdb's table has in-frame clones only and misses some. There are about 240,000 clones in the sample; roughly 86% occur only once, and around 1.2% lies in the top ten. Note on this clone: Its cognate antigen is unknown.

The CDR3 extends over 13 amino acids. CDR1 and CDR2 (germline): SGHRS, YFSETQ. V lost 4 bases to trimming and J lost 5 bases, with 10 bases between them. The approximately 120-subject validation cohort, separate from the 666-subject first cohort, included the donors. Sample: PBMCs. This receptor was taken from a woman in her twenties or thirties in good health and CMV-seropositive. The chain links TRBV5-1 to TRBJ2-1, with D tentatively TRBD2 (5 bases). For the CDR3, the DNA is TGCGCCAGCAGCCCCCAAGCGGACAATGAGCAGTTCTTC. Residues: CASSPQADNEQFF.